This passage covers 17 T cell receptor beta chains from one sample sequenced in a study of graft-versus-host responses after intestinal transplantation. Both intraepithelial and lamina propria lymphocytes were released by processing graft tissue. Method: immunoSEQ multiplex PCR; TCRdb's copy keeps in-frame clones and lacks some. The data show 17,000 or so clones, 82% seen once. The sample was ileum tissue, taken 17 days after transplant. These receptors all come from a human patient who received an intestinal transplant, so some T cells may come from the graft donor.

This chain connects TRBV9 to TRBJ2-5, with D maybe TRBD1 (6 bases). CDR3 length equals 15 residues. Looked up from germline, CDR1 is SGDLS and CDR2 is YYNGEE. The ends were cut back, 0 bases at V and 5 bases at J, with 14 bases in the middle. CDR3 DNA: TGTGCCAGCAGCGTAGGCGGCAGGGGTAGGGAGACCCAGTACTTC. This encodes CASSVGGRGRETQYF. Filled out from reference TRBV9 and TRBJ2-5, the complete variable domain reads DSGVTQTPKHLITATGQRVTLRCSPRSGDLSVYWYQQSLDQGLQFLIQYYNGEERAKGNILERFSAQQFPDLHSELNLSSLELGDSALYFCASSVGGRGRETQYFGPGTRLLVL.

CDR3 in DNA: TGTGCCAGCAGCTTATCCGGACAGTCCGTGTGGGGCCAGTACTTC. It is translated as CASSLSGQSVWGQYF. The chain links TRBV11-2 to TRBJ2-5; D is perhaps TRBD1 (6 bases). This CDR3 has 15 amino acids. The V and J ends lost 2 bases and 10 bases respectively, with 20 bases between them. Germline CDR1 reads SGHAT; CDR2 reads FQNNGV.

The V and J genes are TRBV10-3 and TRBJ2-5; D might be TRBD1 or TRBD2, each matching 5 bases. Germline V lookup: CDR1 ENHRY, CDR2 SYGVKD. The CDR3 runs to 16 residues. Between the trimmed V and J ends, which lost 3 bases and 5 bases, there was a span of 19 bases. As DNA, the CDR3 is TGTGCCATCAGTGACCTCCGGGACCCTTGGGCGGAGACCCAGTACTTC. This encodes CAISDLRDPWAETQYF.

This CDR3 reads CASSLEQGPNRRLNQPQHF. The CDR3 nucleotides read TGTGCCAGCAGTTTAGAACAGGGGCCTAACCGGAGGCTTAATCAGCCCCAGCATTTT. The chain links TRBV28 to TRBJ1-5, with TRBD1 identical over 7 bases. V lost 2 bases and J lost 4; bases outside the gene matches: 17. The CDR3 sequence is 19 residues long. Germline V gene data show CDR1 as MDHEN and CDR2 as SYDVKM.

The chain joins TRBV29-1 to TRBJ1-3; D is undetermined. The CDR3 runs 15 residues. V was shortened by 3 bases and J by 4 bases, with 16 bases between the two germline ends. Germline V gene sequence: CDR1 SQVTM, CDR2 ANQGSEA. CDR3 in amino acids: CSVEEGVLPGNTIYF. CDR3 in DNA: TGCAGCGTTGAGGAGGGAGTTTTACCCGGAAACACCATATATTTT.

The chain has TRBV18 and TRBJ1-2; TRBD1 agrees at 7 bases. The trim removed 5 bases at V and 2 bases at J, leaving 5 bases unmatched. The CDR3 loop spans 14 amino acids. The germline gives CDR1 KGHSH, CDR2 LQKENI. CDR3 loop: CASSKTGLNYGYTF. The CDR3 DNA sequence: TGTGCCAGCTCAAAGACAGGGTTAAACTATGGCTACACCTTC.

The chain recombines TRBV2 with TRBJ1-2; TRBD1 is a possible D gene (6 bases). Trimming removed 0 bases from V and 4 bases from J, with 18 bases in between. The CDR3 sequence is 17 residues long. Germline CDR1 and CDR2: SNHLY and FYNNEI. CDR3 bases: TGTGCCAGCAGTGAAGCTAGCCCTGGGGGGCGCGCCTATGGCTACACCTTC. Translated, it gives CASSEASPGGRAYGYTF.

The rearrangement joins TRBV4-1 to TRBJ2-2; D is perhaps TRBD1 (6 bases). CDR3 length: 17 residues. Trimming stripped 3 bases from V and 1 base from J, with 15 bases between. Germline V CDR1 and CDR2: MGHRA, YSYEKL. The chain's CDR3 is CASSQASPGVNTGELFF. Here the CDR3 DNA reads TGCGCCAGCAGCCAGGCATCACCAGGGGTGAACACCGGGGAGCTGTTTTTT.

The chain's CDR3 is CASRPGLLYEQYF. As DNA, the CDR3 is TGTGCCAGCAGGCCGGGACTCCTCTACGAGCAGTACTTC. The J gene is TRBJ2-7, the V gene TRBV28; possibly TRBD2 for D (6 bases). CDR1 MDHEN and CDR2 SYDVKM come from the germline V gene. V dropped 6 bases and J dropped 3 bases, with 12 bases sitting between them. The CDR3 consists of 13 residues.

The table lists this clone with a few counts. The chain joins TRBV28 to TRBJ2-3, with 8 bases matching TRBD2. The CDR3 has 15 residues. V was pared by 5 bases and J by 4 bases, with 8 bases of the junction left unmatched. CDR1 MDHEN and CDR2 SYDVKM come from the germline V gene. The CDR3 protein is CASSIKAGEADTQYF. The CDR3 nucleotides read TGTGCCAGCAGTATCAAAGCGGGAGAGGCAGATACGCAGTATTTT.

CDR3 bases: TGTGCCAGCAGTTTAGGGTCTAGCGGGACCGCAGATACGCAGTATTTT. Encoded protein: CASSLGSSGTADTQYF. The chain links TRBV27 to TRBJ2-3, with 9 bases identical to TRBD2. The CDR3 is 16 amino acids. V lost 2 bases to trimming and J lost 4 bases; unmatched junction nucleotides: 7. CDR1 is MNHEY, CDR2 SMNVEV, per germline (reference sequence).

The chain joins TRBV4-2 to TRBJ2-1; D is unresolved. The CDR3 has 13 amino acids. The germline CDR1 and CDR2 sequences are LGHNA and YNFKEQ. V was clipped by 1 base and J by 4 bases, with 5 bases between them. Written as DNA, the CDR3 is TGTGCCAGCAGCCAAGCCAGGTACAATGAGCAGTTCTTC. This translates into CASSQARYNEQFF.

The chain has TRBV4-2 and TRBJ1-5; possible D gene TRBD1, 5 bases. Germline CDR1 and CDR2: LGHNA and YNFKEQ. The V gene lost 5 bases and the J gene lost 3 bases, with 14 bases spanning the gap. CDR3 length: 15 amino acids. The CDR3 DNA reads as TGTGCCAGCAGCTTGGGAGGGGACCTCAATCAGCCCCAGCATTTT. It encodes CASSLGGDLNQPQHF.

The chain couples TRBV15 to TRBJ2-1; 11 nucleotides align to TRBD2. V shed 3 bases and J 8 bases; nucleotides not matched to a gene: 6. This CDR3 is 15 amino acids long. Germline V lookup: CDR1 LNHNV, CDR2 YYDKDF (reference sequence). The CDR3 nucleotides are TGTGCCACCAGCAGTACTAGCGGGAGTAGGTATGAGCAGTTCTTC. Its translation: CATSSTSGSRYEQFF. The full variable domain, with the rest looked up from reference TRBV15 and TRBJ2-1, is DAMVIQNPRYQVTQFGKPVTLSCSQTLNHNVMYWYQQKSSQAPKLLFHYYDKDFNNEADTPDNFQSRRPNTSFCFLDIRSPGLGDTAMYLCATSSTSGSRYEQFFGPGTRLTVL.

V usage is TRBV19 and J usage is TRBJ1-2; D is undetermined. This CDR3 comprises 11 residues. Germline CDR1 is LNHDA and CDR2 is SQIVND (reference sequence). V was pared by 3 bases and J by 10 bases, with 9 bases between. CDR3: CASSIGLFYTF. The CDR3 region has the DNA TGTGCCAGTAGTATTGGGCTATTCTACACCTTC.

This clone has more than one count but fewer than ten. This rearrangement joins TRBV2 to TRBJ1-1; no reliable D call. The germline gives CDR1 SNHLY, CDR2 FYNNEI. This CDR3 spans 11 amino acids. Trimming cost V 8 bases and J 5 bases, with 9 bases left between them. Written as DNA, the CDR3 is TGTGCCAGCTCGGGTGTGACTGAAGCTTTCTTT. Its translation: CASSGVTEAFF.

The chain carries TRBV2 and TRBJ1-5, with 8 positions matching TRBD1. There are 15 residues in the CDR3. With V trimmed by 6 bases and J by 6 bases, 10 bases remained unmatched. The V gene's germline CDR1 is SNHLY and CDR2 FYNNEI. The CDR3 DNA reads TGTGCCAGCAGCTATGACAGGGGACGGAGTCAGCCCCAGCATTTT. Amino acids: CASSYDRGRSQPQHF.